The clone carrying this T cell receptor (beta chain) was recorded a few times. Its antigen is not identified. Methods described previously were used for bulk TCR libraries, and listed TCR primers were applied. TCRdb used MiXCR to reprocess the PCR reads, holding one entry per CDR3 protein. The sample lists 300,000 to 400,000 distinct CDR3 sequences, about 22% occurring once. This CDR3 has 14 amino acids. Germline-derived CDR1 and CDR2 are DFQATT and SNEGSKA (reference sequence). V shed 3 bases and J shed 7 bases, with 16 bases lying between them. The authors sorted naive CD8 T cells as CD8+CD4-CCR7+CD45RA+. These data are taken from a study of molecular identifiers for immune sequencing clone quantification. Findings and limits, study-wide: Sizes of clones that are highly expanded could be underestimated (if identical TCR molecules share a barcode).

This TCR was recovered from a human donor in good health. Some libraries in this study had Jurkat cell RNA spiked in. The sequenced sample consisted of naive CD8+ T cells from blood, with Jurkat cell RNA spiked in. Sample subset: FACS-sorted CD8+CD4-CCR7+CD45RA+ naive T cells. This sequence joins TRBV20-1 and TRBJ2-1, with a weak D call TRBD1 (6 bases). CDR3 residues: CSASFGDTENEQFF. Here the CDR3 DNA reads TGCAGTGCTAGTTTTGGGGACACGGAGAATGAGCAGTTCTTC.